Listed below are T cell receptor beta chains from one sample, sequenced in a study of T-cell reconstitution after alpha-beta-depleted transplantation in children. TCRdb ran MiXCR on the PCR reads and lists one entry per CDR3 protein. The data hold roughly 310,000 distinct CDR3 sequences, with roughly 25% observed a single time. This specimen was PBMCs, mostly from graft donor cells, taken 180 days after TCRalphabeta/CD19-depleted stem cell transplant. These receptors originate from a male patient aged 10-17 years who had a stem cell transplant for acute lymphoblastic leukemia, so the T cells may come from the graft donor. Each CDR3 is given with its conserved first and last residue. Fields, in order: V gene, J gene, D gene, clone size, CDR3 DNA, CDR3 protein. A D gene is named only where the DNA matches it firmly. Clone size is shown for a subset of rows, as once, few, many or a class of expanded clone.

>TRBV7-2|TRBJ2-7|-|few
TGTGCCAGCAGCCTAAAGCTCAGGGACCACTACGAGCAGTACTTC
CASSLKLRDHYEQYF
>TRBV6-1|TRBJ2-3|TRBD1|-
TGTGCCAGCAGTGGAGGGACAGGGGTAGGCACAGATACGCAGTATTTT
CASSGGTGVGTDTQYF
>TRBV12-3/TRBV12-4|TRBJ1-5|-|few
TGTGCCAGCAGTTTCGACAGCCTCCTTCCCCAGCATTTT
CASSFDSLLPQHF
>TRBV6-2/TRBV6-3|TRBJ2-7|TRBD1|few
TGTGCCAGCAGTTCAGTCCGGGACAGGGGCTACCCACCCTACGAGCAGTACTTC
CASSSVRDRGYPPYEQYF
>TRBV24-1|TRBJ2-2|-|-
TGTGCCACCAGTGACCTACCCACCGGGGAGCTGTTTTTT
CATSDLPTGELFF
>TRBV5-1|TRBJ1-3|-|-
TGCGCCAGCAGCATGGGTCTAGGAAACACCATATATTTT
CASSMGLGNTIYF
>TRBV5-1|TRBJ2-1|TRBD2|many
TGCGCCAGCAGCGGTGGCGCTAGCGGGGGCAATGAGCAGTTCTTC
CASSGGASGGNEQFF
>TRBV20-1|TRBJ1-6|TRBD1|few
TGCAGTGCTAGAGGTGTCAGGGGGCTCGGGAGTTCACCCCTCCACTTT
CSARGVRGLGSSPLHF
>TRBV12-3/TRBV12-4|TRBJ1-1|-|few
TGTGCCAGCAGTCCATGGACGGCGAACACTGAAGCTTTCTTT
CASSPWTANTEAFF
>TRBV27|TRBJ2-7|TRBD1|-
TGTGCCAGCAGTCCCCTGACAGGGATCCTTAGCCGCACCTACGAGCAGTACTTC
CASSPLTGILSRTYEQYF
>TRBV4-2|TRBJ2-2|-|-
TGTGCCAGCAGCCAAGGAACAGGGAACGGTGGCACCGGGGAGCTGTTTTTT
CASSQGTGNGGTGELFF
>TRBV14|TRBJ2-7|TRBD2|few
TGTGCCAGCAGCCACCGTCGACTAGCGGATACCTACGAGCAGTACTTC
CASSHRRLADTYEQYF
>TRBV7-2|TRBJ2-1|-|-
TGTGCCAGCAGCTTAATTAGAATCCTATTTGTAGAGCAGTTCTTC
CASSLIRILFVEQFF
>TRBV9|TRBJ2-1|-|-
TGTGCCAGCAGCGTAGAGGGGGGTACGCAGTTCTTC
CASSVEGGTQFF
>TRBV7-3|TRBJ2-1|TRBD2|-
TGTGCCAGCAGCTTAAAGGCGGCTTCGGGACTAGCGGGTCCATACAATGAGCAGTTCTTC
CASSLKAASGLAGPYNEQFF
>TRBV13|TRBJ2-7|TRBD2|few
TGTGCCAGCAGCTTAGGGTTAGCGGGAGCGTTTGAGCAGTACTTC
CASSLGLAGAFEQYF
>TRBV14|TRBJ2-1|-|-
TGTGCCAGCAGCCAAGAACTAGAGGGAAATGAGCAGTTCTTC
CASSQELEGNEQFF